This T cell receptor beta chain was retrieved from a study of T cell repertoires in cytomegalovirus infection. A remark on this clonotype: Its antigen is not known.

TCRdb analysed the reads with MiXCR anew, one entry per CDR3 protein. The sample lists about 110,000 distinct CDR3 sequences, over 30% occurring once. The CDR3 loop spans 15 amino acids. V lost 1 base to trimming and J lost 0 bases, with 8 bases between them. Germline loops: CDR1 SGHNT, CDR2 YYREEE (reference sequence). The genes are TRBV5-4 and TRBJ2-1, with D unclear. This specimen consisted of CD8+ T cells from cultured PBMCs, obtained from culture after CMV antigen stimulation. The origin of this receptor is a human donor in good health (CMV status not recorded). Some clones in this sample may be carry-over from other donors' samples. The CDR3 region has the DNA TGTGCCAGCAGCTTGTACCGGAGCTCCTACAATGAGCAGTTCTTC. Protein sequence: CASSLYRSSYNEQFF.